These 18 T cell receptor beta chains share one sample of origin, sequenced in a study of cytotoxic CD8 clonotypes in ibrutinib-treated CLL. Assay used: immunoSEQ multiplex PCR; TCRdb lists only in-frame clones, some missing. The sample lists 20,000 or so clones, over 70% occurring once. The specimen comprised PBMCs, sampled before ibrutinib treatment. The source is a human donor with chronic lymphocytic leukemia.

This clone was observed once. The rearrangement links TRBV6-1 to TRBJ1-6; D not certain. The germline V gene encodes CDR1 MNHNS and CDR2 SASEGT. V shed 1 base and J shed 9 bases, with 25 bases lying between them. The CDR3 loop spans 19 amino acids. The CDR3 spells CASSEVWAPLLGPLSPLHF. CDR3 bases: TGTGCCAGCAGTGAAGTATGGGCCCCCCTATTAGGGCCCCTTTCACCCCTCCACTTT.

V gene TRBV28 combines with J gene TRBJ2-1; D gene ambiguous. The V end was cut by 5 bases, the J end by 6 bases, with 14 bases between. This CDR3 contains 14 residues. Germline CDR1 MDHEN, CDR2 SYDVKM. This CDR3 is CASSTPGWGNEQFF. The CDR3 DNA follows: TGTGCCAGCAGTACCCCTGGGTGGGGCAATGAGCAGTTCTTC. The complete variable domain, with remaining parts taken from reference TRBV28 and TRBJ2-1, reads DVKVTQSSRYLVKRTGEKVFLECVQDMDHENMFWYRQDPGLGLRLIYFSYDVKMKEKGDIPEGYSVSREKKERFSLILESASTNQTSMYLCASSTPGWGNEQFFGPGTRLTVL.

This chain uses TRBV10-3 with TRBJ1-2; TRBD1 aligns across 8 bases. V lost 5 bases to trimming and J lost 10 bases; unmatched junction nucleotides: 15. Germline V CDR1 and CDR2: ENHRY, SYGVKD. The CDR3 loop spans 15 amino acids. In DNA, the CDR3 is TGTGCCATCAGTTCCACTACCGGGACAGGAAACCCCTACACCTTC. Translation: CAISSTTGTGNPYTF.

V and J are TRBV15 and TRBJ2-2, with D unresolved. Trimming removed 0 bases from V and 0 bases from J, with 5 bases in between. The CDR3 covers 15 residues. The germline gives CDR1 LNHNV, CDR2 YYDKDF (reference sequence). The CDR3: CATSRERTNTGELFF. The CDR3 nucleotides read TGTGCCACCAGCAGAGAGAGGACGAACACCGGGGAGCTGTTTTTT.

The genes are TRBV6-5 and TRBJ1-3; D gene unclear. Germline CDR1 reads MNHEY; CDR2 reads SVGAGI. V was trimmed by 2 bases and J by 1 base, leaving 6 bases between them. The CDR3 length is 14 residues. The chain's CDR3 is CASSYLGSGNTIYF. The CDR3 nucleotides read TGTGCCAGCAGTTACCTCGGATCTGGAAACACCATATATTTT.

The chain carries TRBV7-3 and TRBJ2-7; weak D call: TRBD2 (5 bases). The CDR3 has 13 residues. The V end lost 5 bases, the J end lost 2 bases, and 10 bases lay between the germline ends. Germline CDR1 reads SGHTA; CDR2 reads FQGTGA. In nucleotides, the CDR3 is TGTGCCAGCAGCCCCCCGGGGACCTACGAGCAGTACTTC. Protein product: CASSPPGTYEQYF.

The chain links TRBV25-1 to TRBJ1-6; D remains unclear. Germline CDR1 MGHDK, CDR2 SYGVNS. CDR3 length: 15 amino acids. Trimming removed 3 bases at V and 9 bases at J, with 15 bases between. CDR3 residues: CASSDRLHVGSPLHF. In DNA, the CDR3 is TGTGCCAGCAGTGATAGGCTGCACGTAGGTTCACCCCTCCACTTT.

Here the CDR3 reads CASSLLQGGYEQYF. The CDR3 DNA sequence: TGCGCCAGCAGCTTGTTGCAGGGGGGCTACGAGCAGTACTTC. V usage is TRBV5-1 and J usage is TRBJ2-7; TRBD1 might be the D (7 bases). Looked up from germline, CDR1 is SGHRS and CDR2 is YFSETQ. Deletions cut 1 base from V and 3 bases from J, with 11 bases between. The CDR3 extends over 14 amino acids.

This clone has just one count. The chain's CDR3 is CASSSGGTGYGYTF. In nucleotides, the CDR3 is TGTGCCAGCAGCTCGGGGGGCACCGGCTATGGCTACACCTTC. The chain recombines TRBV5-6 with TRBJ1-2; D perhaps matches TRBD1 (6 bases). The CDR3 extends over 14 amino acids. Trimming left V 3 bases short and J 4 bases short, with 13 bases between. Germline loops: CDR1 SGHDT, CDR2 YYEEEE. Variable domain in full (rest from reference TRBV5-6 and TRBJ1-2): DAGVTQSPTHLIKTRGQQVTLRCSPKSGHDTVSWYQQALGQGPQFIFQYYEEEERQRGNFPDRFSGHQFPNYSSELNVNALLLGDSALYLCASSSGGTGYGYTFGSGTRLTVV.

The sample holds a few counts of this clone. The rearrangement links TRBV4-2 to TRBJ2-1; a weak D match, TRBD1 (5 bases). The CDR3 sequence is 15 residues long. Trimming took off 1 base at V and 0 bases at J, with 7 bases between the two ends. Germline V gene lookup returns CDR1 LGHNA and CDR2 YNFKEQ. The DNA for the CDR3 is TGTGCCAGCAGCCAAGTCGACAGCTCCTACAATGAGCAGTTCTTC. Protein sequence: CASSQVDSSYNEQFF.

The chain joins TRBV14 to TRBJ2-5, with 11 bases matching TRBD2. The CDR3 has 15 residues. With 4 bases clipped from V and 5 bases from J, the junction kept 6 bases outside the gene matches. In germline, CDR1 is SGHDN, CDR2 FVKESK. CDR3 sequence: CASSRILAGVETQYF. Here the CDR3 DNA reads TGTGCCAGCAGCCGAATACTAGCGGGGGTTGAGACCCAGTACTTC.

The DNA of the CDR3 is TGTGCCAGCAGCTTAGGGAGGGGAACCTACGAGCAGTACTTC. This codes for CASSLGRGTYEQYF. The rearrangement links TRBV13 to TRBJ2-7; D is perhaps TRBD1 or TRBD2 (5 bases each). The CDR3 extends over 14 amino acids. Germline assignment: CDR1 PRHDT and CDR2 FYEKMQ (reference sequence). The V gene lost 0 bases and the J gene lost 2 bases, with 8 bases spanning the gap.

This clone was counted between two and nine times. V gene TRBV6-6 combines with J gene TRBJ2-3; D may match TRBD1 or TRBD2 (6 bases each). The V gene lost 2 bases and the J gene lost 5 bases, with 11 bases spanning the gap. This CDR3 is built from 14 residues. In germline, CDR1 is MNHNY, CDR2 SVGAGI (reference sequence). The CDR3 sequence is CASSYDGGKDTQYF. In nucleotides, the CDR3 is TGTGCCAGCAGTTACGACGGGGGCAAAGATACGCAGTATTTT.

This clone has only a few counts. The gene calls are TRBV7-2 and TRBJ2-7; 11 positions agree with TRBD1. The J segment lost 7 bases and the V segment lost 4 bases, leaving 6 bases of the junction unmatched. The CDR3 sequence is 14 residues long. In germline, CDR1 is SGHTA, CDR2 FQGNSA. CDR3 DNA sequence: TGTGCCAGCAGCTCAAGGACAGGGGGCAGGGAGCAGTACTTC. Protein: CASSSRTGGREQYF.

V usage is TRBV6-5 and J usage is TRBJ2-2; a weak D match, TRBD2 (5 bases). V was clipped by 4 bases and J by 6 bases, with 12 bases between them. The V gene's germline CDR1 is MNHEY and CDR2 SVGAGI. CDR3 length: 14 residues. In DNA form, the CDR3 reads TGTGCCAGCAGTTCGACGGTGGGAGCCGGGGAGCTGTTTTTT. This sequence encodes CASSSTVGAGELFF.

The chain uses TRBV6-1 and TRBJ1-5; D gene unclear. Looked up from germline, CDR1 is MNHNS and CDR2 is SASEGT. V was clipped by 4 bases and J by 2 bases, with 12 bases between them. The CDR3 covers 15 residues. The CDR3 nucleotides are TGTGCCAGCAGTGTCCGGTGGTCGGGCAATCAGCCCCAGCATTTT. Its protein is CASSVRWSGNQPQHF.

This clone was seen only once. V usage is TRBV9 and J usage is TRBJ2-3; the match to TRBD2 covers 11 bases. The V gene end was trimmed by 4 bases and the J gene end by 2 bases; junction bases not matched to a gene: 3. This CDR3 region has 15 residues. Germline V gene sequence: CDR1 SGDLS, CDR2 YYNGEE. CDR3 in DNA: TGTGCCAGCAGCCCGGGACTAGCGGCCACAGATACGCAGTATTTT. Amino acids: CASSPGLAATDTQYF.

The chain carries TRBV5-6 and TRBJ2-1, with 12 bases fitting TRBD2. The CDR3 runs 18 residues. V dropped 4 bases and J dropped 0; count of bases not matched to a gene: 8. Germline CDR1 SGHDT, CDR2 YYEEEE. The DNA for the CDR3 is TGTGCCAGCAGCCCAAGACTAGCGGGGGACCCCTCCTACAATGAGCAGTTCTTC. Translation: CASSPRLAGDPSYNEQFF.